These 30 T cell receptor beta chains were all obtained from the same sample, sequenced in a study of blood T cell repertoires in COVID-19. The assay was immunoSEQ multiplex PCR, and TCRdb's table has in-frame clones only and misses some. There are some 130,000 clones in the sample; about 90% occur only once, and approximately 20% lies in the top ten. The sequenced sample consisted of peripheral blood. The receptors shown here come from a woman between 45 and 65 years old who had recovered from COVID-19.

CDR3 residues: CASSTGFSRGNTIYF. The CDR3 DNA reads TGTGCCAGCAGTACAGGGTTTTCGAGAGGAAACACCATATATTTT. The chain employs TRBV6-5 and TRBJ1-3, with D possibly matching TRBD1 (6 bases). Trimming took off 5 bases at V and 4 bases at J, with 15 bases between the two ends. The CDR3 extends over 15 amino acids. CDR1 and CDR2 (germline): MNHEY, SVGAGI.

V gene TRBV7-2 combines with J gene TRBJ1-1, with unresolved D. The CDR3 contains 13 residues. Germline loops: CDR1 SGHTA, CDR2 FQGNSA. V shed 5 bases and J shed 13 bases, with 20 bases lying between them. CDR3 sequence: CASSRSQEEVVFF. As DNA, the CDR3 is TGTGCCAGCAGCCGGAGTCAGGAGGAAGTTGTTTTCTTT.

This clone came up once. The V call is TRBV7-2, the J call TRBJ1-1; the match to TRBD1 covers 7 bases. Germline CDR1 reads SGHTA; CDR2 reads FQGNSA. The CDR3 spans 13 residues. Losses at the gene ends were 5 bases for V and 6 bases for J; bases not matched to a gene: 6. CDR3 in DNA: TGTGCCAGCAGCCGTAACAGGGGCGCTGAAGCTTTCTTT. It specifies CASSRNRGAEAFF.

This sequence joins TRBV7-3 and TRBJ2-3, with a possible D match to TRBD1 (5 bases). Germline V lookup: CDR1 SGHTA, CDR2 FQGTGA. The CDR3 sequence is 14 residues long. Trimming pared 5 bases from V and 5 bases from J, leaving 14 bases between. As DNA, the CDR3 is TGTGCCAGCAGCCCCCGACAGCTTGGAGATACGCAGTATTTT. Translated, it gives CASSPRQLGDTQYF.

The chain has TRBV2 and TRBJ2-7, with TRBD1 matching 9 bases. Germline CDR1 and CDR2: SNHLY and FYNNEI. The V segment lost 5 bases and the J segment 3 bases; nucleotides outside the gene matches: 8. The CDR3 sequence is 15 residues long. The CDR3, as DNA: TGTGCCAGCAGTCCACTCGGGACAGGGTTCTACGAGCAGTACTTC. Translated: CASSPLGTGFYEQYF.

V is TRBV4-1 and J is TRBJ2-7, with TRBD2 as a possible D gene (5 bases). Germline V gene sequence: CDR1 MGHRA, CDR2 YSYEKL. V lost 5 bases and J lost 2, with 16 bases in between. This CDR3 is built from 15 residues. The CDR3, as DNA: TGCGCCAGCAGCTCCCGTTGGACGGGGACCTACGAGCAGTACTTC. Amino acid sequence: CASSSRWTGTYEQYF.

This chain connects TRBV6-5 to TRBJ2-2, with D uncertain. Germline assignment: CDR1 MNHEY and CDR2 SVGAGI. V lost 6 bases to trimming and J lost 0 bases, with 5 bases between them. This CDR3 region has 13 residues. DNA for the CDR3: TGTGCCAGCAGAAACACGAACACCGGGGAGCTGTTTTTT. The encoded protein is CASRNTNTGELFF.

The chain has TRBV18 and TRBJ2-4; 8 bases agree with TRBD1. With V trimmed by 8 bases and J by 4 bases, 4 bases remained unmatched. The CDR3 has 13 amino acids. Per germline, CDR1 KGHSH and CDR2 LQKENI. The CDR3 here is CASDRTGKNIQYF. The CDR3, as DNA: TGTGCCAGCGACCGGACAGGGAAAAACATTCAGTACTTC.

This clone was detected once. This sequence joins TRBV25-1 and TRBJ2-5, with TRBD2 identical over 7 bases. V was pared by 5 bases and J by 2 bases, with 2 bases of the junction left unmatched. Germline CDR1 is MGHDK and CDR2 is SYGVNS. The CDR3 sequence is 13 residues long. This CDR3 is CASSPRGQETQYF. CDR3 DNA sequence: TGTGCCAGCAGTCCGCGGGGGCAAGAGACCCAGTACTTC.

This clone was seen only once. The J gene is TRBJ2-7, the V gene TRBV7-8, with D unclear. The CDR3 length is 14 residues. Germline CDR1 reads SGHVS; CDR2 reads FQNEAQ. With 3 bases removed from V and 6 bases from J, the gap between germline ends came to 15 bases. The CDR3 DNA reads TGTGCCAGCAGCTTTGCGGAGTTGCAGACCGAGCAGTACTTC. This encodes CASSFAELQTEQYF.

The CDR3 sequence is CASSPTAISYNEQFF. The CDR3 DNA is TGTGCCAGCAGCCCGACAGCAATCTCCTACAATGAGCAGTTCTTC. V and J are TRBV11-3 and TRBJ2-1; D might be TRBD1 (5 bases). This CDR3 contains 15 residues. The V and J ends lost 5 bases and 0 bases respectively, with 11 bases between them. Germline V gene data show CDR1 as SGHNT and CDR2 as YENEEA.

The chain uses TRBV19 and TRBJ2-7; possibly TRBD2 for D (5 bases). The CDR3 covers 12 residues. The germline V gene encodes CDR1 LNHDA and CDR2 SQIVND (reference sequence). V was shortened by 4 bases and J by 6 bases, with 10 bases between the two germline ends. CDR3 sequence: CASSSTRREQYF. CDR3 bases: TGTGCCAGTAGTAGCACTAGGCGCGAGCAGTACTTC.

This chain links TRBV18 with TRBJ1-2, with D perhaps matching TRBD1 (5 bases). Germline V CDR1 and CDR2: KGHSH, LQKENI. The CDR3 has 19 residues. V lost 2 bases, J lost 0 bases, and 22 bases lay in between. CDR3 nucleotide sequence: TGTGCCAGCTCACCATTAGTCGGGGGACGAAATGCCTCTAACTATGGCTACACCTTC. Residues: CASSPLVGGRNASNYGYTF.

The CDR3 loop reads CAISGQQNTEAFF. The CDR3 nucleotides read TGTGCCATCTCAGGACAACAGAACACTGAAGCTTTCTTT. V usage is TRBV10-3 and J usage is TRBJ1-1, with a possible D match to TRBD1 (5 bases). CDR3 length: 13 residues. Germline CDR1 is ENHRY and CDR2 is SYGVKD. V was cut by 8 bases and J by 1 base, with 11 bases left in between.

This clone has just one count. The gene calls are TRBV11-2 and TRBJ1-5; 7 bases align to TRBD1. Unmatched junction bases numbered 5, after V lost 1 base and J lost 5 bases. Germline V gene data show CDR1 as SGHAT and CDR2 as FQNNGV. CDR3 size: 15 residues. The CDR3 region has the DNA TGTGCCAGCAGCTTAGGGCACAGGGGAGATCAGCCCCAGCATTTT. The encoded protein is CASSLGHRGDQPQHF.

The chain employs TRBV7-9 and TRBJ2-1, with TRBD2 as a possible D gene (5 bases). The V gene's germline CDR1 is SEHNR and CDR2 FQNEAQ (reference sequence). Trimming took off 1 base at V and 7 bases at J, with 20 bases between the two ends. The CDR3 is 17 residues long. CDR3 amino acids: CASSLDSRGLLENEQFF. The CDR3, as DNA: TGTGCCAGCAGCTTAGATAGTCGCGGGTTATTGGAGAATGAGCAGTTCTTC. Filled out from reference TRBV7-9 and TRBJ2-1, the complete variable domain reads DTGVSQNPRHKITKRGQNVTFRCDPISEHNRLYWYRQTLGQGPEFLTYFQNEAQLEKSRLLSDRFSAERPKGSFSTLEIQRTEQGDSAMYLCASSLDSRGLLENEQFFGPGTRLTVL.

The count of this clone is one. V gene TRBV11-1 combines with J gene TRBJ1-5; maybe TRBD1 (6 bases). There are 16 residues in the CDR3. Trimming took 5 bases from V and 1 from J, leaving 15 bases between them. The germline V gene encodes CDR1 SGHAT and CDR2 FQDESV (reference sequence). The CDR3 bases are TGTGCCAGCAGCCGCAAGGGGGGGGCGAGCAATCAGCCCCAGCATTTT. Amino acid sequence: CASSRKGGASNQPQHF.

The chain couples TRBV2 to TRBJ1-1; D uncertain. V lost 0 bases and J 0 bases, leaving 5 bases between the germline ends. In germline, CDR1 is SNHLY, CDR2 FYNNEI. The CDR3 spans 14 residues. The CDR3 DNA sequence: TGTGCCAGCAGTGAAGCTACAGTGAACACTGAAGCTTTCTTT. This sequence encodes CASSEATVNTEAFF.

A word on this clone: One junction end disagrees with the germline gene, perhaps due to a read error. J is TRBJ2-5 and V is TRBV23-1, with D maybe TRBD2 (5 bases). TRBV23-1 is placed among ORFs of uncertain function. The length of the CDR3 is 13 residues. The CDR3 is CASSQSGQETRDF. The DNA for the CDR3 is TGCGCCAGCAGTCAATCTGGGCAAGAAACGAGGGACTTC.

This chain uses TRBV7-9 with TRBJ2-7, with a possible D match to TRBD2 (6 bases). The CDR3 runs to 16 residues. CDR1 is SEHNR and CDR2 is FQNEAQ in the germline V gene (reference sequence). With 4 bases removed from V and 2 bases from J, the gap between germline ends came to 18 bases. The chain's CDR3 is CASSSGLRDFAYEQYF. In DNA, the CDR3 is TGTGCCAGCAGCTCGGGACTCCGTGACTTCGCCTACGAGCAGTACTTC.

This chain links TRBV10-3 with TRBJ1-2; 7 bases align to TRBD1. J gave up 2 bases and V 11 bases, and 11 bases lay outside the gene matches. From germline, CDR1 is ENHRY and CDR2 SYGVKD. This CDR3 contains 14 residues. As DNA, the CDR3 is TGTGCCGGCGCCGGAGACAGGGAAAACTATGGCTACACCTTC. Amino acid sequence: CAGAGDRENYGYTF.

CDR3: CASSHEVGGGRACGANVLTF. CDR3 in DNA: TGTGCCAGCAGCCACGAAGTAGGCGGCGGGAGGGCCTGTGGGGCCAACGTCCTGACTTTC. J is TRBJ2-6 and V is TRBV3-1 (or the pseudogene TRBV3-2); 9 bases match TRBD2. This CDR3 spans 20 amino acids. The germline CDR1 and CDR2 sequences are LGHDT and YNNKEL (reference sequence). V was clipped by 3 bases and J by 3 bases; unmatched bases: 15.

The rearrangement joins TRBV18 to TRBJ2-7; TRBD1 aligns across 8 bases. V was pared by 4 bases and J by 5 bases, with 10 bases of the junction left unmatched. The CDR3 loop spans 15 amino acids. Germline V gene sequence: CDR1 KGHSH, CDR2 LQKENI. The CDR3 reads CASSLTGQGTHEQYF. The CDR3 nucleotides are TGTGCCAGCTCACTTACTGGACAGGGTACCCACGAGCAGTACTTC.

The gene calls are TRBV10-1 and TRBJ2-1, with D hard to call. The CDR3 sequence is 12 residues long. V shed 1 base and J shed 8 bases, with 6 bases lying between them. Looked up from germline, CDR1 is WNHNN and CDR2 is SYGVQD (reference sequence). The CDR3 here is CASSEYLYEQFF. In nucleotides, the CDR3 is TGCGCCAGCAGTGAGTATCTCTATGAGCAGTTCTTC.

CDR3 in amino acids: CASSEDRRGAFF. DNA of the CDR3: TGTGCCAGCTCAGAGGACAGGAGAGGAGCTTTCTTT. V is TRBV18 and J is TRBJ1-1; 7 nucleotides align to TRBD1. The V segment lost 5 bases and the J segment 10 bases; nucleotides outside the gene matches: 7. The CDR3 totals 12 residues. Germline CDR1 KGHSH, CDR2 LQKENI.

This chain uses TRBV5-6 with TRBJ2-2, with 7 bases matching TRBD2. From germline, CDR1 is SGHDT and CDR2 YYEEEE. The CDR3 consists of 14 residues. V was clipped by 2 bases and J by 4 bases; unmatched bases: 2. The CDR3 nucleotides read TGTGCCAGCAGCTTCAGGGAGGGCACCGGGGAGCTGTTTTTT. It is translated as CASSFREGTGELFF.

The chain recombines TRBV6-6 with TRBJ1-5, with 8 positions matching TRBD1. Losses at the gene ends were 7 bases for V and 6 bases for J; bases not matched to a gene: 11. Germline-derived CDR1 and CDR2 are MNHNY and SVGAGI (reference sequence). The CDR3 runs to 15 residues. The CDR3 is CASTRQGAHAQPQHF. CDR3 sequence (DNA): TGTGCCAGCACAAGGCAGGGGGCGCATGCTCAGCCCCAGCATTTT.

This chain links TRBV4-3 with TRBJ2-1, with 10 nucleotides matching TRBD1. The CDR3 consists of 16 residues. Per germline, CDR1 LGHNA and CDR2 YSLEER. V lost 4 bases, J lost 9 bases, and 12 bases stayed unmatched. The CDR3 sequence: CASSPVRDRGTLEQFF. The CDR3 nucleotides read TGCGCCAGCAGCCCAGTCCGGGACAGGGGAACACTTGAGCAGTTCTTC.

The rearrangement links TRBV19 to TRBJ1-2; 9 bases are shared with TRBD1. The CDR3 covers 13 residues. V shed 3 bases and J 5 bases; nucleotides not matched to a gene: 1. Looked up from germline, CDR1 is LNHDA and CDR2 is SQIVND (reference sequence). The DNA of the CDR3 is TGTGCCAGTAGTATTGGGACAGGGTATGGCTACACCTTC. This sequence encodes CASSIGTGYGYTF.

J is TRBJ1-5 and V is TRBV18; a possible D gene is TRBD1 (6 bases). The CDR3 runs 14 residues. CDR1 is KGHSH, CDR2 LQKENI, per germline. The V end lost 2 bases, the J end lost 4 bases, and 9 bases lay between the germline ends. CDR3 DNA: TGTGCCAGCTCACCAAAAGGGGGAAATCAGCCCCAGCATTTT. Its translation is CASSPKGGNQPQHF.